The 28 T cell receptor beta chains reported below all come from one sample, sequenced in a study of cytomegalovirus exposure and HLA in healthy donors. Both 60 Vbeta primers and 13 Jbeta primers went into the PCR. The assay was immunoSEQ multiplex PCR, and TCRdb's table has in-frame clones only and misses some. The sample lists approximately 210,000 clones, 79% occurring once. The sequencing input was PBMCs. These receptors were obtained from a girl aged 10-17 years in good health and CMV-seropositive.

The V call is TRBV11-3, the J call TRBJ2-1, with 9 bases matching TRBD2. The CDR3 covers 15 residues. With 4 bases clipped from V and 9 bases from J, the junction kept 10 bases outside the gene matches. In germline, CDR1 is SGHNT, CDR2 YENEEA. The CDR3: CASSSGGGEFGEQFF. The CDR3 DNA reads as TGTGCCAGCAGCTCCGGCGGGGGGGAATTCGGTGAGCAGTTCTTC.

The chain joins TRBV19 to TRBJ2-3; possible D gene TRBD1, 6 bases. This CDR3 is 15 amino acids long. V was cut by 0 bases and J by 2 bases, with 9 bases left in between. Germline V gene data show CDR1 as LNHDA and CDR2 as SQIVND (reference sequence). The CDR3 here is CASSIEDRITDTQYF. The CDR3 region has the DNA TGTGCCAGTAGTATAGAGGACAGAATCACAGATACGCAGTATTTT.

The chain employs TRBV19 and TRBJ1-1; a weak D match, TRBD1 (5 bases). Per the germline V gene, CDR1 is LNHDA and CDR2 is SQIVND (reference sequence). Trimming left V 5 bases short and J 4 bases short, with 14 bases between. The CDR3 contains 14 residues. CDR3 residues: CASSYAGLATEAFF. The CDR3 coding sequence is TGTGCCAGTAGTTACGCAGGGTTGGCCACTGAAGCTTTCTTT. Using reference TRBV19 and TRBJ1-1 for the parts outside the CDR3, the full variable domain is DGGITQSPKYLFRKEGQNVTLSCEQNLNHDAMYWYRQDPGQGLRLIYYSQIVNDFQKGDIAEGYSVSREKKESFPLTVTSAQKNPTAFYLCASSYAGLATEAFFGQGTRLTVV.

The chain has TRBV7-9 and TRBJ2-3; 14 bases are a match to TRBD2. This CDR3 region has 16 residues. V was clipped by 5 bases and J by 4 bases; unmatched bases: 5. Germline CDR1 and CDR2: SEHNR and FQNEAQ (reference sequence). The CDR3 nucleotides read TGTGCCAGCAGCCCCGGACTAGCGGGGGGACCAGATACGCAGTATTTT. Translated: CASSPGLAGGPDTQYF. Supplemented by reference TRBV7-9 and TRBJ2-3, the full variable domain reads DTGVSQNPRHKITKRGQNVTFRCDPISEHNRLYWYRQTLGQGPEFLTYFQNEAQLEKSRLLSDRFSAERPKGSFSTLEIQRTEQGDSAMYLCASSPGLAGGPDTQYFGPGTRLTVL.

This clone has a single count. V is TRBV5-4 and J is TRBJ2-3, with TRBD1 matching 7 bases. From germline, CDR1 is SGHNT and CDR2 YYREEE (reference sequence). This CDR3 spans 14 amino acids. The V and J ends lost 4 bases and 6 bases, in that order; junction bases with no gene match: 8. The CDR3 nucleotides read TGTGCCAGCAGCACGGGGACAGTAACGGATACGCAGTATTTT. Translated, it gives CASSTGTVTDTQYF.

The chain links TRBV6-5 to TRBJ2-7, with 7 bases fitting TRBD2. The V gene's germline CDR1 is MNHEY and CDR2 SVGAGI. The CDR3 has 15 residues. J was trimmed by 3 bases and V by 2 bases; bases with no gene match: 7. CDR3 in DNA: TGTGCCAGCAGTTACACCGGGGGAGGGGACTACGAGCAGTACTTC. It translates to CASSYTGGGDYEQYF.

V gene TRBV5-1 combines with J gene TRBJ2-7; no reliable D call. The CDR3 totals 14 residues. The V end lost 0 bases, the J end lost 2 bases, and 9 bases lay between the germline ends. CDR1 is SGHRS and CDR2 is YFSETQ in the germline V gene. CDR3 protein: CASSLVAGTYEQYF. The CDR3 coding sequence is TGCGCCAGCAGCTTGGTGGCAGGTACCTACGAGCAGTACTTC.

The genes are TRBV7-2 and TRBJ1-6, with 8 bases matching TRBD1. V shed 7 bases and J 5 bases; nucleotides not matched to a gene: 4. The CDR3 has 14 amino acids. Germline V gene sequence: CDR1 SGHTA, CDR2 FQGNSA. The CDR3 DNA reads as TGTGCCAGCAACCGGGGACAGGATAATTCACCCCTCCACTTT. As protein: CASNRGQDNSPLHF.

This clone showed up just a few times. The chain couples TRBV18 to TRBJ2-2; D is undetermined. CDR3 length: 12 amino acids. Per the germline V gene, CDR1 is KGHSH and CDR2 is LQKENI. Trimming left V 3 bases short and J 3 bases short, with 2 bases between. CDR3 amino acids: CASSPDTGELFF. The CDR3, as DNA: TGTGCCAGCTCACCCGACACCGGGGAGCTGTTTTTT.

The chain joins TRBV5-6 to TRBJ1-2; TRBD1 aligns across 8 bases. V gave up 3 bases and J gave up 2 bases; unmatched junction bases: 6. Germline V gene lookup returns CDR1 SGHDT and CDR2 YYEEEE. The CDR3 sequence is 15 residues long. This CDR3 reads CASSWGQALNYGYTF. CDR3 DNA: TGTGCCAGCAGCTGGGGACAGGCGCTAAACTATGGCTACACCTTC.

The chain combines TRBV2 with TRBJ2-2, with 9 bases aligning to TRBD1. Germline CDR1 and CDR2: SNHLY and FYNNEI. The CDR3 totals 15 residues. V shed 4 bases, J shed 4 bases, and the junction held 4 bases outside the gene matches. This CDR3 reads CASSGDRGVTGELFF. DNA for the CDR3: TGTGCCAGCAGTGGCGACAGGGGGGTCACCGGGGAGCTGTTTTTT.

The chain couples TRBV6-6 to TRBJ1-5; TRBD1 might be the D (5 bases). Trimming stripped 6 bases from V and 2 bases from J, with 8 bases between. The CDR3 is made up of 13 amino acids. From germline, CDR1 is MNHNY and CDR2 SVGAGI (reference sequence). The CDR3 sequence: CASRPTGNQPQHF. The CDR3 bases are TGTGCCAGCAGACCGACAGGCAATCAGCCCCAGCATTTT.

The chain is built from TRBV4-3 and TRBJ1-6; TRBD1 might be the D (6 bases). Germline V gene lookup returns CDR1 LGHNA and CDR2 YSLEER. The CDR3 is 14 amino acids. V gave up 0 bases and J gave up 10 bases, with 10 bases separating them. The CDR3 loop reads CASSQERGGSPLHF. For the CDR3, the DNA is TGCGCCAGCAGCCAAGAGAGGGGGGGGTCACCCCTCCACTTT.

The V and J genes are TRBV5-4 and TRBJ1-6, with a tentative D call TRBD1 (5 bases). Germline V gene sequence: CDR1 SGHNT, CDR2 YYREEE (reference sequence). V shed 0 bases and J shed 6 bases, with 10 bases lying between them. This CDR3 has 15 residues. CDR3 nucleotides: TGTGCCAGCAGCTTGGACCTGGGGGGTAATTCACCCCTCCACTTT. Translation gives CASSLDLGGNSPLHF. Full variable domain (remainder filled in from reference TRBV5-4 and TRBJ1-6): ETGVTQSPTHLIKTRGQQVTLRCSSQSGHNTVSWYQQALGQGPQFIFQYYREEENGRGNFPPRFSGLQFPNYSSELNVNALELDDSALYLCASSLDLGGNSPLHFGNGTRLTVT.

The J gene is TRBJ2-5, the V gene TRBV28, with D tentatively TRBD1 (5 bases). Trimming took 2 bases from V and 5 from J, leaving 15 bases between them. The CDR3 spans 15 residues. Germline CDR1 and CDR2: MDHEN and SYDVKM. CDR3 loop: CASSLDGSHRETQYF. The DNA for the CDR3 is TGTGCCAGCAGTTTAGACGGCAGTCACAGGGAGACCCAGTACTTC. The whole variable domain, filled in from reference TRBV28 and TRBJ2-5, reads DVKVTQSSRYLVKRTGEKVFLECVQDMDHENMFWYRQDPGLGLRLIYFSYDVKMKEKGDIPEGYSVSREKKERFSLILESASTNQTSMYLCASSLDGSHRETQYFGPGTRLLVL.

The chain recombines TRBV29-1 with TRBJ1-1; possibly TRBD1 for D (5 bases). The CDR3 is made up of 12 amino acids. CDR1 is SQVTM and CDR2 is ANQGSEA in the germline V gene. V dropped 5 bases and J dropped 5 bases, with 12 bases sitting between them. CDR3 DNA: TGCAGCGTTAGGGGCCAAGGGACTGAAGCTTTCTTT. Translated: CSVRGQGTEAFF.

V and J are TRBV13 and TRBJ2-5; 7 bases line up with TRBD1. The ends lost 5 bases at V and 1 base at J; junction bases unmatched: 1. In germline, CDR1 is PRHDT, CDR2 FYEKMQ (reference sequence). This CDR3 spans 13 amino acids. For the CDR3, the DNA is TGTGCCAGCAGCCGACAGGGCCAAGAGACCCAGTACTTC. This gives the protein CASSRQGQETQYF.

The gene calls are TRBV4-3 and TRBJ2-5; weak D call: TRBD1 (7 bases). CDR1 is LGHNA and CDR2 is YSLEER in the germline V gene. The V end lost 4 bases, the J end lost 7 bases, and 13 bases lay between the germline ends. This CDR3 has 13 amino acids. The CDR3 loop is CASSPDQGGTQYF. In DNA, the CDR3 is TGCGCCAGCAGCCCCGATCAGGGGGGGACCCAGTACTTC.

J is TRBJ2-2 and V is TRBV5-6; D possibly corresponds to TRBD1 (6 bases). The germline V gene has CDR1 SGHDT and CDR2 YYEEEE. This CDR3 is 17 amino acids long. V was clipped by 4 bases and J by 7 bases, with 23 bases between them. In DNA, the CDR3 is TGTGCCAGCAGCCCCGTGGGGGCAGGGGTAGAAAACGGGGAGCTGTTTTTT. Its protein product is CASSPVGAGVENGELFF. Drawing the rest from reference TRBV5-6 and TRBJ2-2, the complete variable domain is DAGVTQSPTHLIKTRGQQVTLRCSPKSGHDTVSWYQQALGQGPQFIFQYYEEEERQRGNFPDRFSGHQFPNYSSELNVNALLLGDSALYLCASSPVGAGVENGELFFGEGSRLTVL.

This clone was counted only a few times. J is TRBJ1-6 and V is TRBV2; tentative D call: TRBD1 (6 bases). This CDR3 region has 14 residues. Trimming pared 6 bases from V and 10 bases from J, leaving 16 bases between. Germline values: CDR1 SNHLY, CDR2 FYNNEI. The CDR3 is CASSDAGAGSPLHF. Written as DNA, the CDR3 is TGTGCCAGCAGCGACGCGGGGGCAGGCTCACCCCTCCACTTT.

The V gene is TRBV6-1, the J gene TRBJ2-4, with TRBD1 matching 8 bases. Trimming removed 4 bases from V and 14 bases from J; junction bases left unmatched: 7. This CDR3 is 12 amino acids long. Germline V gene lookup returns CDR1 MNHNS and CDR2 SASEGT. The CDR3 sequence is CASSGTGGTKYF. The CDR3 DNA reads as TGTGCCAGCAGTGGCACAGGGGGAACCAAGTACTTC.

The chain has TRBV4-1 and TRBJ2-2, with TRBD1 identical over 8 bases. In germline, CDR1 is MGHRA, CDR2 YSYEKL. CDR3 length equals 15 residues. The V and J ends lost 2 bases and 5 bases, in that order; junction bases with no gene match: 4. In nucleotides, the CDR3 is TGCGCCAGCAGCCAACCTAGGACAGGGACCGGGGAGCTGTTTTTT. Translated: CASSQPRTGTGELFF.

V gene TRBV13 combines with J gene TRBJ2-7; the match to TRBD2 covers 10 bases. In germline, CDR1 is PRHDT, CDR2 FYEKMQ (reference sequence). After removal of 3 bases from V and 3 bases from J, the junction contained 2 bases not matched to a gene. The CDR3 totals 14 residues. The CDR3 bases are TGTGCCAGCAGCTTGGCTAGCGGGGGCTACGAGCAGTACTTC. It translates to CASSLASGGYEQYF.

The chain recombines TRBV25-1 with TRBJ1-5; 10 positions agree with TRBD1. V trimming: 6 bases; J trimming: 7 bases; junction bases outside the gene matches: 6. Per germline, CDR1 MGHDK and CDR2 SYGVNS. The CDR3 spans 14 residues. Here the CDR3 reads CASSQTGGEQPQHF. CDR3 DNA: TGTGCCAGCAGCCAGACAGGGGGCGAGCAGCCCCAGCATTTT.

This chain connects TRBV6-1 to TRBJ2-2; TRBD2 is a possible D gene (6 bases). Trimming pared 7 bases from V and 7 bases from J, leaving 13 bases between. The CDR3 totals 13 residues. Germline V gives CDR1 MNHNS, CDR2 SASEGT. This CDR3 is CASITGAVGELFF. CDR3 DNA: TGTGCCAGCATTACGGGAGCCGTCGGGGAGCTGTTTTTT.

Only one count was recorded for this clone. This rearrangement joins TRBV20-1 to TRBJ1-1; D remains ambiguous. Germline CDR1 is DFQATT and CDR2 is SNEGSKA (reference sequence). This CDR3 has 11 residues. The V gene lost 3 bases and the J gene lost 6 bases, with 8 bases spanning the gap. CDR3 protein: CSASREPEAFF. The CDR3 coding sequence is TGCAGTGCTAGTCGGGAGCCTGAAGCTTTCTTT.

V is TRBV5-3 and J is TRBJ1-2; 7 bases agree with TRBD1. TRBV5-3 is reported as an ORF; its role is uncertain. V trimming: 5 bases; J trimming: 4 bases; junction bases outside the gene matches: 8. The CDR3 extends over 14 amino acids. CDR3 DNA: TGTGCCAGAAGGGACGGGGACAGTCCCTATGGCTACACCTTC. Its translation is CARRDGDSPYGYTF.

CDR3 protein: CASSQGGGVSGNTIYF. The CDR3 DNA reads as TGCGCCAGCAGCCAAGGGGGGGGAGTATCTGGAAACACCATATATTTT. V usage is TRBV4-1 and J usage is TRBJ1-3; D is possibly TRBD1 (5 bases). The germline gives CDR1 MGHRA, CDR2 YSYEKL. This CDR3 has 16 residues. The germline V and J ends were trimmed by 1 base and 1 base, with 11 bases remaining between them.